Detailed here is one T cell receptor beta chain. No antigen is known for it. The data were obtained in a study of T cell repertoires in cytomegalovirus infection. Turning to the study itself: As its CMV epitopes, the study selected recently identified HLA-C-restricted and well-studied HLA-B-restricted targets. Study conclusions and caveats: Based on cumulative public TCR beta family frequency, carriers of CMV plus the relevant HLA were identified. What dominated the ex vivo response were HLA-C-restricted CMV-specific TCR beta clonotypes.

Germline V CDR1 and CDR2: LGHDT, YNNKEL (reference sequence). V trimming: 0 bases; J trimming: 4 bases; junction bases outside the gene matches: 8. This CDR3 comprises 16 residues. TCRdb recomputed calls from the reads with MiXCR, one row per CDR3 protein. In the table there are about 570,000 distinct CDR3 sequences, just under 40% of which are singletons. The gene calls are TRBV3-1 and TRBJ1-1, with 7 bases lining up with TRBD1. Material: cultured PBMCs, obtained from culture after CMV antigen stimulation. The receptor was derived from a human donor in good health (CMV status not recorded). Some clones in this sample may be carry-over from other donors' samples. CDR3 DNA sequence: TGTGCCAGCAGCCAAGAAGGAGACAGGGTCTTCACTGAAGCTTTCTTT. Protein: CASSQEGDRVFTEAFF.